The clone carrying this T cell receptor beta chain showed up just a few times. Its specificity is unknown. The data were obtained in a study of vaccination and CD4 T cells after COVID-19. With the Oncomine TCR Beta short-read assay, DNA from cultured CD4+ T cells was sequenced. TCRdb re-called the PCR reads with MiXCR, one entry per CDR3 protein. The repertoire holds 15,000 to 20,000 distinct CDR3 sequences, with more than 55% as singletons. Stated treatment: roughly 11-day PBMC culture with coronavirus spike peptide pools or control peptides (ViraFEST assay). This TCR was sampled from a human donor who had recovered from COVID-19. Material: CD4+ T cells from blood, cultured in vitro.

DNA for the CDR3: TGTGCCATCGGGCAGGGTGCAGATACGCAGTATTTT. Its translation is CAIGQGADTQYF. The chain joins TRBV10-3 to TRBJ2-3; D is perhaps TRBD1 (5 bases). The ends were cut back, 8 bases at V and 4 bases at J, with 10 bases in the middle. Germline V CDR1 and CDR2: ENHRY, SYGVKD. This CDR3 is 12 amino acids long.